A selection of T cell receptor beta chains follows, all from one sample in a study of cytomegalovirus exposure and HLA in healthy donors. Sequencing used immunoSEQ multiplex PCR; TCRdb keeps in-frame clones, though not all of them. Altogether about 120,000 clones are present, 50% to 75% being singletons, with the ten largest covering approximately 8.5%. Input material: PBMCs. Every receptor here comes from a woman aged 40 to 50 in good health and CMV-seropositive. The CDR3 runs from the conserved cysteine through the conserved F or W. The order of the fields is CDR3 DNA, CDR3 protein, V gene, D gene, J gene, clone size. The D gene is left open where the match is weak. Expanded clones get a size class; other rows say once, few or many, or leave the size out.

CDR3nt: TGTGCCAGCAGCCCTTCTTGGGGTAGCGCAGATACGCAGTATTTT; CDR3aa: CASSPSWGSADTQYF; v_gene: TRBV2; d_gene: .; j_gene: TRBJ2-3; abundance: few
CDR3nt: TGTGCCAGCTCCCGACAGGGGAGGGAGACTGAAGCTTTCTTT; CDR3aa: CASSRQGRETEAFF; v_gene: TRBV18; d_gene: TRBD1; j_gene: TRBJ1-1; abundance: .
CDR3nt: TGTGCCAGCAGCTTACGCGGGGAGACCCAGTACTTC; CDR3aa: CASSLRGETQYF; v_gene: TRBV5-8; d_gene: .; j_gene: TRBJ2-5; abundance: .
CDR3nt: TGTGCCAGCAGCCTAGCCGGACTAGCTCATGAGCAGTTCTTC; CDR3aa: CASSLAGLAHEQFF; v_gene: TRBV7-2; d_gene: TRBD2; j_gene: TRBJ2-1; abundance: few
CDR3nt: TGTGCCTGGCAGGGGACAGCCCCTGATCAGCCCCAGCATTTT; CDR3aa: CAWQGTAPDQPQHF; v_gene: TRBV30; d_gene: TRBD1; j_gene: TRBJ1-5; abundance: .
CDR3nt: TGTGCCTGGAGTCGCAGGGCGAACACCGGGGAGCTGTTTTTT; CDR3aa: CAWSRRANTGELFF; v_gene: TRBV30; d_gene: .; j_gene: TRBJ2-2; abundance: .
CDR3nt: TGTGCCAGCAGCGCGGGACTAGGAATAAACATTCAGTACTTC; CDR3aa: CASSAGLGINIQYF; v_gene: TRBV5-6; d_gene: TRBD2; j_gene: TRBJ2-4; abundance: .
CDR3nt: TGTGCCAGCAGCTTGGGGACGGCAGGGGACACTGAAGCTTTCTTT; CDR3aa: CASSLGTAGDTEAFF; v_gene: TRBV5-5; d_gene: .; j_gene: TRBJ1-1; abundance: .
CDR3nt: TGTGCCAGCAGCTCGGCCGGGACAGGGTACAATGAGCAGTTCTTC; CDR3aa: CASSSAGTGYNEQFF; v_gene: TRBV14; d_gene: TRBD1; j_gene: TRBJ2-1; abundance: .
CDR3nt: TGTGCCAGCAGTCAAGGGACAGAGCAAGAGACCCAGTACTTC; CDR3aa: CASSQGTEQETQYF; v_gene: TRBV5-4; d_gene: TRBD1; j_gene: TRBJ2-5; abundance: .
CDR3nt: TGTGCCAGCTCACGCGACAGAATGAACACTGAAGCTTTCTTT; CDR3aa: CASSRDRMNTEAFF; v_gene: TRBV18; d_gene: .; j_gene: TRBJ1-1; abundance: .
CDR3nt: TGTGGCGTCGGTTCACCCCTCCACTTT; CDR3aa: CGVGSPLHF; v_gene: TRBV7-9; d_gene: .; j_gene: TRBJ1-6; abundance: .
CDR3nt: TGCGCCAGCAGCTTGGGACAGGTAGCTAATGAAAAACTGTTTTTT; CDR3aa: CASSLGQVANEKLFF; v_gene: TRBV5-1; d_gene: .; j_gene: TRBJ1-4; abundance: .
CDR3nt: TGTGCCAGCAGCTTGAGGGTCCTAGCCCAAGAGACCCAGTACTTC; CDR3aa: CASSLRVLAQETQYF; v_gene: TRBV5-6; d_gene: .; j_gene: TRBJ2-5; abundance: .
CDR3nt: TGTGCCAGCAGGCAGGGGAGGGTCCTTAGCACAGATACGCAGTATTTT; CDR3aa: CASRQGRVLSTDTQYF; v_gene: TRBV27; d_gene: .; j_gene: TRBJ2-3; abundance: .
CDR3nt: TGTGCCAGCAGCCAAGAAGTGTTCGTGAGACAGGGAGCCCTGCAGCCCTATGGCTACACCTTC; CDR3aa: CASSQEVFVRQGALQPYGYTF; v_gene: TRBV4-2; d_gene: TRBD1; j_gene: TRBJ1-2; abundance: .
CDR3nt: TGTGCCAGTAGTATACCAGACTCCTACGAGCAGTACTTC; CDR3aa: CASSIPDSYEQYF; v_gene: TRBV19; d_gene: .; j_gene: TRBJ2-7; abundance: .